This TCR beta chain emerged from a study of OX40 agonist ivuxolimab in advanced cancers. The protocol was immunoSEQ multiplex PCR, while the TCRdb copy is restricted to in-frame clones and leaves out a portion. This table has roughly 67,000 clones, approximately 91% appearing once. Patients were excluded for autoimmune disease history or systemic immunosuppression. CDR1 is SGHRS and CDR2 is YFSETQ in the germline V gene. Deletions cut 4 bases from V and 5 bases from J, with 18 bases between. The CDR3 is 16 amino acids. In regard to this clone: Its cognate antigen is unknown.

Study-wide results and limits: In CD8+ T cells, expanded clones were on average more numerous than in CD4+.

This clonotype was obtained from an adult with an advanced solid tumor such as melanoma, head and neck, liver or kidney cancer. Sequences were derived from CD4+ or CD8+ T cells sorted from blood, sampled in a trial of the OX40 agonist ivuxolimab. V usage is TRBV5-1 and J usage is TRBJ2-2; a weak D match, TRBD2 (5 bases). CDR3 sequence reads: CASSPIPLASTGELFF. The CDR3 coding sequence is TGCGCCAGCAGCCCAATACCCCTAGCTTCGACCGGGGAGCTGTTTTTT. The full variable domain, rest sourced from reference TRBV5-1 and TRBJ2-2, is KAGVTQTPRYLIKTRGQQVTLSCSPISGHRSVSWYQQTPGQGLQFLFEYFSETQRNKGNFPGRFSGRQFSNSRSEMNVSTLELGDSALYLCASSPIPLASTGELFFGEGSRLTVL.